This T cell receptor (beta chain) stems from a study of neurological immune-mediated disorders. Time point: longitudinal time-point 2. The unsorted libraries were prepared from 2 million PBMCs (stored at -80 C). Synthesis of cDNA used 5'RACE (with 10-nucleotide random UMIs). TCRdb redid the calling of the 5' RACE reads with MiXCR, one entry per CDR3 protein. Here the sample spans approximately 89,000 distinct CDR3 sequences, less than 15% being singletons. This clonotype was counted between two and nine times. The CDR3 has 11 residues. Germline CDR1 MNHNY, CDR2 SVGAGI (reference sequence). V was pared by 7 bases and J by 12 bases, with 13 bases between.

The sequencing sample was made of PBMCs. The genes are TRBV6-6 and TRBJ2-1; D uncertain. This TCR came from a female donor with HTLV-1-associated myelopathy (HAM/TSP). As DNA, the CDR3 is TGTGCCAGCACCACAACGGGTGTGCAGTTCTTC. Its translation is CASTTTGVQFF.